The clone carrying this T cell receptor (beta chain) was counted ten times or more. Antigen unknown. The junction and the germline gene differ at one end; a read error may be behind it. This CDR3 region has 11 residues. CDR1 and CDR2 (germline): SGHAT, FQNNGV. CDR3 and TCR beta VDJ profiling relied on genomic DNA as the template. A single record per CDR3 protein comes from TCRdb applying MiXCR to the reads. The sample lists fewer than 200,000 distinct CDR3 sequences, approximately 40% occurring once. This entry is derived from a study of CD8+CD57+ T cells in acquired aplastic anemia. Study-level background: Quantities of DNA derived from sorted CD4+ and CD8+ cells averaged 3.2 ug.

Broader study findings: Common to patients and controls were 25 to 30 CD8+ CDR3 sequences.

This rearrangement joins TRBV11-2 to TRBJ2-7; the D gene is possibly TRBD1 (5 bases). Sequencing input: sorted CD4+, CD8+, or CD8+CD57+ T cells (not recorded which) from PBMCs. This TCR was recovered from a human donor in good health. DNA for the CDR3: TGTGCCAGCAGCTTCTGGACACCTCCGGATTTC. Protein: CASSFWTPPDF. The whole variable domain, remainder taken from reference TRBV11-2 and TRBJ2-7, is EAGVAQSPRYKIIEKRQSVAFWCNPISGHATLYWYQQILGQGPKLLIQFQNNGVVDDSQLPKDRFSAERLKGVDSTLKIQPAKLEDSAVYLCASSFWTPPDFGPGTRLTVT.